The rows below give T cell receptor beta chains drawn from one sample of a study of CD8+ T cells in alopecia areata. The assay was immunoSEQ multiplex PCR, and TCRdb's table has in-frame clones only and misses some. The sample gives about 180,000 clones, 50% to 70% of which show up once; under 15% is in the top ten. The source was CD4+ T cells sorted from blood, collected at week 0. These receptors originate from a human donor with alopecia areata. Both conserved end residues are part of each CDR3. Each record gives: V gene, CDR3 length, clone size, D gene, J gene, CDR3 DNA, CDR3 protein. D genes are given only for firm matches. For some rows the clone size is stated as once, few or many, or as a class when expanded; others skip it.

>TRBV27|14|-|-|TRBJ1-4
TGTGCCAGCAGTTCGGTGGGGGCGGTTGAAAAACTGTTTTTT
CASSSVGAVEKLFF
>TRBV7-9|13|-|-|TRBJ2-7
TGTGCCAGCAGCTCGACAGGTTCCTACGAGCAGTACTTC
CASSSTGSYEQYF
>TRBV30|13|few|-|TRBJ1-2
TGTGCCTGGAGTGTCAGAAGTCGCTATGGCTACACCTTC
CAWSVRSRYGYTF
>TRBV30|11|-|-|TRBJ1-2
TGTGCCTGGAATTGGGGGAATGGCTACACCTTC
CAWNWGNGYTF
>TRBV29-1|13|-|-|TRBJ1-2
TGCAGCGTTACCGGGACACTCCTAAGGGGCTACACCTTC
CSVTGTLLRGYTF
>TRBV5-1|15|-|-|TRBJ2-1
TGCGCCAGCAGCTCTCAGACAGGTTTTTACAATGAGCAGTTCTTC
CASSSQTGFYNEQFF
>TRBV7-9|14|few|-|TRBJ1-2
TGTGCCAGCAGACACCAACAGGGCCTCTATGGCTACACCTTC
CASRHQQGLYGYTF
>TRBV20-1|11|-|-|TRBJ2-3
TGCAGTGCCAGCAATCCAGATACGCAGTATTTT
CSASNPDTQYF
>TRBV12-5|15|-|-|TRBJ1-5
TGTGCTAGTGGCCCTCACGGGGCGAGCAATCAGCCCCAGCATTTT
CASGPHGASNQPQHF
>TRBV7-9|13|-|-|TRBJ1-1
TGTGCCAGCAGCTTAGCTGGGAACCCTGAAGCTTTCTTT
CASSLAGNPEAFF
>TRBV30|16|-|-|TRBJ1-6
TGTGCCTGGAGTGTATTCGCTCGGCAGGACTATTCACCCCTCCACTTT
CAWSVFARQDYSPLHF
>TRBV4-1|20|few|TRBD1|TRBJ1-5
TGCGCCAGCAGCCAAGAGGTACGACCCTCGACAGGGAGAATTGGTCAGCCCCAGCATTTT
CASSQEVRPSTGRIGQPQHF
>TRBV29-1|11|-|-|TRBJ1-1
TGCAGCGTCCGAATGCAGGAGTGGGCTTTCTTT
CSVRMQEWAFF
>TRBV6-5|15|few|-|TRBJ2-1
TGTGCCAGCAGTTCCTCAACGTGGGGTTACAATGAGCAGTTCTTC
CASSSSTWGYNEQFF
>TRBV29-1|13|-|TRBD1|TRBJ1-1
TGCAGCGTTGCAAGGGACAGGGCCACTGAAGCTTTCTTT
CSVARDRATEAFF
>TRBV7-9|12|-|-|TRBJ1-2
TGTGCCAGCAGCCAAGGCCCGCTTGGCTACACCTTC
CASSQGPLGYTF
>TRBV10-3|13|-|-|TRBJ2-2
TGTGCCATCGCCGCCACGAACACCGGGGAGCTGTTTTTT
CAIAATNTGELFF